Following are 8 T cell receptor beta chains from one sample sequenced in a study of cytotoxic CD8 clonotypes in ibrutinib-treated CLL. The data were produced by immunoSEQ multiplex PCR, yet TCRdb's version contains in-frame clones alone and is incomplete. In the table there are tens of thousands of clones, around four fifths of which are singletons. The sample consisted of PBMCs, taken after 24 months of ibrutinib treatment. These TCRs come from a human donor with chronic lymphocytic leukemia.

A single count supports this clone. This chain joins TRBV4-2 and TRBJ2-7, with D perhaps TRBD1 or TRBD2 (5 bases each). Trimming pared 0 bases from V and 5 bases from J, leaving 8 bases between. The germline V gene has CDR1 LGHNA and CDR2 YNFKEQ. There are 13 residues in the CDR3. The CDR3 sequence: CASSQDEGNEQYF. The CDR3 nucleotides read TGTGCCAGCAGCCAAGATGAGGGGAACGAGCAGTACTTC.

The chain couples TRBV30 to TRBJ2-1; D remains ambiguous. Germline V gives CDR1 GTSNPN, CDR2 SVGIG (reference sequence). The CDR3 has 13 residues. The germline V and J ends were trimmed by 1 base and 10 bases, with 14 bases remaining between them. CDR3 nucleotides: TGTGCCTGGAGTGGTCCAGGTGCATCCGAGCAGTTCTTC. This translates into CAWSGPGASEQFF.

The rearrangement uses TRBV5-4 and TRBJ2-5, with 7 bases aligning to TRBD2. Germline V gives CDR1 SGHNT, CDR2 YYREEE (reference sequence). V was pared by 6 bases and J by 4 bases, with 9 bases of the junction left unmatched. The CDR3 is made up of 14 amino acids. The DNA of the CDR3 is TGTGCCAGCACCGCGGGGGAGGGCCTAGAGACCCAGTACTTC. It translates to CASTAGEGLETQYF.

This chain's CDR3 is CASSSGLAGLGPYEQYF. For the CDR3, the DNA is TGTGCCAGCAGTTCGGGACTAGCGGGCTTAGGCCCCTACGAGCAGTACTTC. The chain has TRBV27 and TRBJ2-7; TRBD2 matches 12 bases. Trimming took 4 bases from V and 2 from J; bases not matched to a gene: 9. This CDR3 region has 17 residues. The V gene's germline CDR1 is MNHEY and CDR2 SMNVEV (reference sequence).

This chain uses TRBV27 with TRBJ1-2; 10 nucleotides match TRBD1. CDR3 length: 15 residues. Germline V CDR1 and CDR2: MNHEY, SMNVEV (reference sequence). J lost 8 bases, V lost 6 bases, and 12 bases had no gene match. CDR3 region: CASSPGTGVDGGYTF. Written as DNA, the CDR3 is TGTGCCAGCAGCCCCGGGACAGGGGTCGACGGGGGCTACACCTTC.

This rearrangement joins TRBV6-1 to TRBJ1-2; no firm D call. The germline CDR1 and CDR2 sequences are MNHNS and SASEGT. The CDR3 consists of 14 residues. The V end lost 2 bases, the J end lost 5 bases, and 12 bases lay between the germline ends. The CDR3 loop is CASSESWAAYGYTF. The CDR3 DNA follows: TGTGCCAGCAGTGAAAGTTGGGCAGCTTATGGCTACACCTTC.

The chain employs TRBV18 and TRBJ2-5; no definite D call. This CDR3 contains 12 residues. V was pared by 3 bases and J by 4 bases, with 6 bases between. CDR1 and CDR2 (germline): KGHSH, LQKENI. This chain's CDR3 is CASSPRSETQYF. CDR3 coding DNA: TGTGCCAGCTCACCCAGGTCAGAGACCCAGTACTTC.

The V gene is TRBV7-7, the J gene TRBJ2-3, with D uncertain. This CDR3 has 13 amino acids. The V end lost 1 base, the J end lost 2 bases, and 4 bases lay between the germline ends. The germline V gene has CDR1 SSHAT and CDR2 FNYEAQ (reference sequence). In nucleotides, the CDR3 is TGTGCCAGCAGCTTAGTGGTCACAGATACGCAGTATTTT. Amino acids: CASSLVVTDTQYF.